The source of this T cell receptor (beta chain) is a study of blood T cell repertoires in COVID-19. Across the study: T cells, B-cell-depleted T cells, or PBMCs provided the cDNA or gDNA that served as material.

Original data processing: It was from reference gene primer amplification that nucleated cell counts were estimated. Using immunoSEQ multiplex PCR, the repertoire was profiled, and TCRdb retains in-frame clones only, with some absent. The DNA was the basis for D and trimming; V, J and clone size are from that table. This sample yields roughly 200,000 clones, of which roughly 86% are seen a single time; more than 7.5% belongs to the top ten. Ages ranged from roughly 18 to 100 years, with residence in 24 US areas. Germline V CDR1 and CDR2: SQVTM, ANQGSEA. CDR3 length equals 12 residues. After removal of 6 bases from V and 8 bases from J, the junction contained 9 bases not matched to a gene.

The sample consisted of PBMCs or T cells enriched from blood (not recorded which). This clonotype was obtained from a young woman who had recovered from COVID-19. The chain uses TRBV29-1 and TRBJ1-1; 7 nucleotides line up with TRBD1. For the CDR3, the DNA is TGCAGCGTCCCCGGAGGGGGCCGCGAAGCTTTCTTT. Its translation is CSVPGGGREAFF. Full variable domain (remainder filled in from reference TRBV29-1 and TRBJ1-1): SAVISQKPSRDICQRGTSLTIQCQVDSQVTMMFWYRQQPGQSLTLIATANQGSEATYESGFVIDKFPISRPNLTFSTLTVSNMSPEDSSIYLCSVPGGGREAFFGQGTRLTVV.